This T cell receptor (beta chain) was observed in a study of spatial heterogeneity in lung cancer. Study-level information: Among detected sequences, beta-chain ones consistently exceeded alpha-chain ones in number.

Germline V gives CDR1 SGHDN, CDR2 FVKESK. The CDR3 length is 15 residues. V lost 3 bases and J lost 7, with 13 bases in between. Regarding time point: sample taken at primary tumor resection. Samples came from some 71 TRACERx patients with untreated early-stage lung cancer. The study sequenced unsorted whole RNA from tumor, nontumor lung or frozen PBMC. TCRdb recomputed calls from the 5' RACE reads with MiXCR, one row per CDR3 protein. Of 7,000 or so distinct CDR3 sequences detected, 6.5% to 7.5% appear once; the ten largest clones hold under 80%. This clonotype was observed a handful of times. Specimen: PBMCs, collected at surgery. The clonotype originates from a male donor with early-stage non-small cell lung cancer. This chain connects TRBV14 to TRBJ1-6; D is unresolved. The CDR3 region is CASSHGKHRNSPLHF. CDR3 DNA sequence: TGTGCCAGCAGCCACGGGAAACACAGAAATTCACCCCTCCACTTT.